This TCR beta chain was recovered during a study of shared clonotypes between healthy human individuals (dated by TCRdb to 2019 to 2021). Study-wide context: The cohort comprised two women and three men aged 18 to 49 years. For each donor, three plates each were used for CD4 naive and CD4 memory, two plates were used for CD8 naive, and one plate was used for CD8 memory. To estimate repertoire size and how much clonotype sharing occurs between individuals, the study deeply sequenced the blood TCR repertoires of roughly 5 healthy adults. Different laboratories and diverse techniques were used to prepare libraries and sequence TCR repertoires, to increase sequencing depth and limit assay-specific biases. Between about 0.8 and 9 billion PBMCs per donor were obtained by leukapheresis. Here is what the overall study found, with its caveats: Across four donors, approximately 4.6% of naive CD4, around 3.5% of naive CD8, under 2.5% of memory CD4, and under 0.45% of memory CD8 clonotypes were shared. The genetic and exposure-history diversity represented was limited by the small number of donors. Naive subsets generally had larger estimated clonotype richness than memory subsets did. Only blood was sampled, and tissue TCR repertoires likely differ from those in blood. Based on pairwise subsampling, the degree of clonotype sharing among donors was expected to be affected by sequencing depth. Higher generation probabilities were observed for clonotypes shared by all four sorted-subset donors than for non-shared clonotypes. Incomplete sequencing was indicated by rarefaction of sorted-subset datasets, despite the large sequencing depth.

The V end gives up 6 bases and the J end 3 bases, leaving 10 bases in the junction not matched to a gene. The germline V gene (reference sequence) specifies MNHNY as CDR1 and SVGAGI as CDR2. The CDR3 contains 16 residues, cysteine and phenylalanine counted. The kept DNA is CDR3 alone, 48 bases in frame from the first base. This clone was detected once. Its antigen remains undetermined. Base qualities are not at hand, and no much larger clone is one base apart. Healthy HIV-negative adults with no recently reported acute infections or vaccinations were included as donors. Only Caucasian adults living in Nashville, Tennessee, USA were represented among the donors. Magnetic negative selection was used to enrich CD4+ T cells, after which naive cells were positively selected on CD45RA and the negative fraction became the memory subset. Blood was collected by leukapheresis, and PBMCs were isolated by Ficoll-Histopaque density gradient centrifugation and then cryopreserved in liquid nitrogen vapor phase. Analytical flow cytometry was used to check the purity and quantity of every magnetically sorted T cell population. Genomic DNA was isolated from each sorted fraction and quantified by UV absorbance on a Nanodrop 2000c.

Using the deep immunoSEQ assay, multiplex PCR amplified TCR CDR3 regions from genomic DNA. Extracted genomic DNA from each cell subset was spread evenly across all wells of several immunoSEQ 96-well plates, with each plate serving as a replicate. Each replicate PCR for sorted subsets received around 200 ng genomic DNA, equal to about 29,000 T cell genomes. The purified libraries were quantified using a Qubit 3.0 fluorometer, sized with a Bioanalyzer 2100, and then quantified again using the KAPA Library Quantification kit. Every immunoSEQ 96-well plate was sequenced on a dedicated single-read 150-cycle Illumina NextSeq 550 flow cell. The study's own analysis went as follows. Because the immunoSEQ output held only junctional sequences and lacked quality scores, the filtering could not match the filtering applied to full-length reads. Sequences were annotated with PyIR, a Python wrapper for IgBLAST v1.9, and V/J genes and CDR3 were assigned using IMGT germline references. Reads with weak V/J assignments (E-value above 1e-6), missing CDR3, stop codons, out-of-frame junctions, or ambiguous translated residues were removed. V3J clonotypes were defined by identical inferred V gene, J gene, and CDR3 amino acid sequence. The percentage overlap between two repertoires was calculated by dividing the number of shared unique clonotypes by the size of the smaller repertoire. Repertoire richness was assessed with RTK rarefaction, the Chao1 estimator, and Recon v2.1 estimates of unobserved clonotypes. For all TCRbeta clonotypes obtained by the gDNA method from several donors, generation probabilities were computed with OLGA. TCRdb holds this immuneACCESS table with in-frame rearrangements only. Some clones are missing; in checked studies, unresolved V genes explain under half, and the rest has no known cause. V and J calls and clone size come straight from that table; D and trimming were deduced from the DNA. Counted in this sample were 2 million to 3 million clones; more than 85% of them appeared once. The top ten hold 0.36% of the sample.

The chain is assembled from TRBV6-6 and TRBJ2-2; a stretch of 7 junction bases matches TRBD1. The material sequenced was naive CD4+ T cells from PBMCs. This specimen's cell subset or site label, per the study, means: CD45RA+ positively selected. This clonotype was obtained from a man aged 18 to 29 in good health. Some clones in this sample may be carry-over from other donors' samples. The nucleotide sequence reads as follows: TGTGCCAGCAGAATCGACAGGGCTGGAGACACCGGGGAGCTGTTTTTT. Protein translation: CASRIDRAGDTGELFF.